One sample yielded the 27 T cell receptor beta chains listed below, sequenced in a study of cytomegalovirus exposure and HLA in healthy donors. Sequencing was performed with immunoSEQ multiplex PCR; in TCRdb, only in-frame clones are kept and a portion is missing. The table records approximately 200,000 clones, about 91% of them present only once. Sequencing input: PBMCs. Receptors were obtained from a woman aged 18 to 35 in good health and CMV-seronegative.

The rearrangement links TRBV29-1 to TRBJ2-2; the match to TRBD1 covers 9 bases. J lost 9 bases, V lost 4 bases, and 12 bases had no gene match. The CDR3 spans 15 residues. CDR1 and CDR2 (germline): SQVTM, ANQGSEA. CDR3 in DNA: TGCAGCGTTGGCAAGGGACAGGGCCCGGGAAGGGAGCTGTTTTTT. Encoded protein: CSVGKGQGPGRELFF.

The gene calls are TRBV28 and TRBJ2-5, with 7 bases aligning to TRBD1. Unmatched junction bases numbered 5, after V lost 5 bases and J lost 5 bases. The germline gives CDR1 MDHEN, CDR2 SYDVKM. The CDR3 runs to 13 residues. CDR3 nucleotides: TGTGCCAGCAGTCTGACAGGGTGGGAGACCCAGTACTTC. Translating gives CASSLTGWETQYF.

The chain is built from TRBV20-1 and TRBJ2-3, with D perhaps TRBD2 (6 bases). Germline V gene sequence: CDR1 DFQATT, CDR2 SNEGSKA (reference sequence). The CDR3 consists of 11 residues. Trimming took 5 bases from V and 7 from J, leaving 10 bases between them. DNA for the CDR3: TGCAGTGCTTCCCGCGGGAATACGCAGTATTTT. It codes for CSASRGNTQYF.

This clone occurred once. The chain is built from TRBV5-1 and TRBJ1-1, with D tentatively TRBD1 (6 bases). The germline gives CDR1 SGHRS, CDR2 YFSETQ. Between the trimmed V and J ends, which lost 4 bases and 1 base, there was a span of 23 bases. The CDR3 length is 18 residues. The CDR3 DNA follows: TGCGCCAGCAGCCCTTCTCTATCAGGGGCAAGTTGGAACACTGAAGCTTTCTTT. Protein: CASSPSLSGASWNTEAFF.

This clone was detected once. V and J are TRBV23-1 and TRBJ2-1; the match to TRBD2 covers 9 bases. TRBV23-1 is an open reading frame, and its role is uncertain. V shed 1 base, J shed 2 bases, and the junction held 12 bases outside the gene matches. The CDR3 length is 19 residues. CDR3 loop: CASSQYQLAGNRTYNEQFF. DNA of the CDR3: TGCGCCAGCAGTCAATATCAACTAGCGGGTAACCGAACCTACAATGAGCAGTTCTTC.

The chain's CDR3 is CASSQDISNGADTQYF. The CDR3 bases are TGCGCCAGCAGCCAAGATATCTCTAATGGTGCAGATACGCAGTATTTT. V gene TRBV4-3 combines with J gene TRBJ2-3; D is ambiguous. Trimming pared 0 bases from V and 4 bases from J, leaving 14 bases between. CDR3 size: 16 residues. Germline loops: CDR1 LGHNA, CDR2 YSLEER.

The V gene is TRBV5-8, the J gene TRBJ2-7; TRBD1 matches 7 bases. The germline V gene encodes CDR1 SGHTS and CDR2 YDEGEE. V was pared by 4 bases and J by 3 bases, with 7 bases of the junction left unmatched. The CDR3 is 14 residues long. The CDR3 is CASSRMGQSYEQYF. The DNA of the CDR3 is TGTGCCAGCAGCCGAATGGGACAGAGCTACGAGCAGTACTTC.

This chain uses TRBV28 with TRBJ2-5, with TRBD1 matching over 12 bases. Trimming at V came to 4 bases and at J to 4 bases, leaving 7 bases not matched to a gene. This CDR3 spans 16 amino acids. From germline, CDR1 is MDHEN and CDR2 SYDVKM. The CDR3 region has the DNA TGTGCCAGCAGTTGGGGACAGGGGGCGCTCAGAGAGACCCAGTACTTC. The encoded protein is CASSWGQGALRETQYF.

In its sample, this clone was seen once. The V gene is TRBV6-1, the J gene TRBJ2-7; no firm D call. Looked up from germline, CDR1 is MNHNS and CDR2 is SASEGT. The CDR3 loop spans 13 amino acids. V dropped 3 bases and J dropped 6 bases, with 12 bases sitting between them. The CDR3 protein is CASSDPHRGEQYF. The CDR3 bases are TGTGCCAGCAGTGATCCCCACCGAGGCGAGCAGTACTTC.

This chain joins TRBV19 and TRBJ2-1, with TRBD1 matching 8 bases. Per the germline V gene, CDR1 is LNHDA and CDR2 is SQIVND (reference sequence). CDR3 length equals 13 residues. After removal of 6 bases from V and 9 bases from J, the junction contained 7 bases not matched to a gene. CDR3 sequence (DNA): TGTGCCAGTAGGGACAGGGATCGGCCTGAGCAGTTCTTC. It specifies CASRDRDRPEQFF.

The chain combines TRBV4-2 with TRBJ2-2; 8 nucleotides match TRBD1. CDR3 size: 15 residues. The germline V gene has CDR1 LGHNA and CDR2 YNFKEQ. V lost 4 bases, J lost 5 bases, and 6 bases stayed unmatched. CDR3 DNA: TGTGCCAGCAGCCCAGACAGGGGAAGGACCGGGGAGCTGTTTTTT. This encodes CASSPDRGRTGELFF.

This rearrangement joins TRBV7-9 to TRBJ1-5; TRBD1 matches 7 bases. CDR3 length equals 14 residues. The germline V gene encodes CDR1 SEHNR and CDR2 FQNEAQ (reference sequence). With 5 bases clipped from V and 5 bases from J, the junction kept 6 bases outside the gene matches. The CDR3 sequence: CASSQTGSHQPQHF. In DNA form, the CDR3 reads TGTGCCAGCAGCCAGACAGGGTCCCATCAGCCCCAGCATTTT.

This chain uses TRBV27 with TRBJ1-1; 7 bases agree with TRBD1. Per the germline V gene, CDR1 is MNHEY and CDR2 is SMNVEV (reference sequence). The V and J ends lost 4 bases and 4 bases, in that order; junction bases with no gene match: 6. CDR3 length: 14 amino acids. In DNA form, the CDR3 reads TGTGCCAGCAGTTCTCCGGGACAGACCACTGAAGCTTTCTTT. It yields the protein CASSSPGQTTEAFF.

DNA of the CDR3: TGCGCCAGCAGCCAAGTTGAAACGGGAGTGGCAGATACGCAGTATTTT. It is translated as CASSQVETGVADTQYF. The rearrangement links TRBV4-1 to TRBJ2-3; possible D gene TRBD2, 6 bases. This CDR3 has 16 amino acids. Germline values: CDR1 MGHRA, CDR2 YSYEKL. V dropped 1 base and J dropped 4 bases, with 15 bases sitting between them.

The chain's CDR3 is CASTQTGGPETQYF. The CDR3 DNA reads as TGTGCCAGCACCCAAACCGGGGGGCCCGAGACCCAGTACTTC. The chain joins TRBV28 to TRBJ2-5; D might be TRBD2 (7 bases). Germline V gene data show CDR1 as MDHEN and CDR2 as SYDVKM. V gave up 7 bases and J gave up 5 bases, with 17 bases separating them. This CDR3 comprises 14 residues.

This sequence joins TRBV28 and TRBJ2-7; TRBD2 aligns across 8 bases. Looked up from germline, CDR1 is MDHEN and CDR2 is SYDVKM. V was clipped by 6 bases and J by 4 bases; unmatched bases: 5. This CDR3 spans 13 amino acids. This chain's CDR3 is CASRRGGGYEQYF. For the CDR3, the DNA is TGTGCCAGCAGACGGGGGGGTGGATACGAGCAGTACTTC. Based on the CDR3 plus reference TRBV28 and TRBJ2-7, the full variable domain is DVKVTQSSRYLVKRTGEKVFLECVQDMDHENMFWYRQDPGLGLRLIYFSYDVKMKEKGDIPEGYSVSREKKERFSLILESASTNQTSMYLCASRRGGGYEQYFGPGTRLTVT.

A single count supports this clone. This chain links TRBV28 with TRBJ2-3; D unclear. The germline CDR1 and CDR2 sequences are MDHEN and SYDVKM. The CDR3 is 14 amino acids. Trimming removed 7 bases from V and 5 bases from J, with 16 bases in between. The CDR3 spells CASTSLESLDTQYF. The CDR3 DNA sequence: TGTGCCAGCACCTCGCTAGAATCCCTAGATACGCAGTATTTT.

V usage is TRBV7-3 and J usage is TRBJ2-5; 9 bases line up with TRBD1. Trimming cost V 4 bases and J 3 bases; bases outside gene matches: 3. CDR1 SGHTA and CDR2 FQGTGA come from the germline V gene. The length of the CDR3 is 14 residues. This CDR3 is CASSSTGGKETQYF. CDR3 DNA sequence: TGTGCCAGCAGCTCAACAGGGGGCAAAGAGACCCAGTACTTC.

The rearrangement joins TRBV5-6 to TRBJ2-1; 12 bases are a match to TRBD2. CDR1 and CDR2 from the germline V gene are SGHDT and YYEEEE. CDR3 length: 18 amino acids. The V and J ends lost 3 bases and 8 bases, in that order; junction bases with no gene match: 15. The CDR3 sequence: CASSSLAGGPAAWHEQFF. CDR3 DNA sequence: TGTGCCAGCAGCTCGCTAGCGGGAGGGCCTGCAGCTTGGCATGAGCAGTTCTTC.

The V and J genes are TRBV6-5 and TRBJ2-7, with D perhaps matching TRBD2 (5 bases). The CDR3 has 16 amino acids. CDR1 MNHEY and CDR2 SVGAGI come from the germline V gene. Trimming took 2 bases from V and 6 from J, leaving 20 bases between them. In DNA form, the CDR3 reads TGTGCCAGCAGTTACGATCCGAGGGATGGCTCGACCGAGCAGTACTTC. Translated: CASSYDPRDGSTEQYF.

The chain combines TRBV5-1 with TRBJ2-1; 9 bases agree with TRBD2. This CDR3 region has 17 residues. Trimming at V came to 1 base and at J to 9 bases, leaving 14 bases not matched to a gene. CDR1 is SGHRS and CDR2 is YFSETQ in the germline V gene. The CDR3 sequence: CASSLNRGRVGKGEQFF. Here the CDR3 DNA reads TGCGCCAGCAGCTTGAATCGCGGGAGGGTGGGAAAAGGTGAGCAGTTCTTC. Complete variable domain (other parts from reference TRBV5-1 and TRBJ2-1): KAGVTQTPRYLIKTRGQQVTLSCSPISGHRSVSWYQQTPGQGLQFLFEYFSETQRNKGNFPGRFSGRQFSNSRSEMNVSTLELGDSALYLCASSLNRGRVGKGEQFFGPGTRLTVL.

The chain employs TRBV30 and TRBJ2-5, with TRBD2 matching 9 bases. Trimming took 1 base from V and 5 from J; bases not matched to a gene: 5. Germline V gene sequence: CDR1 GTSNPN, CDR2 SVGIG (reference sequence). The CDR3 length is 14 residues. The CDR3 sequence: CAWSASAGGETQYF. The DNA of the CDR3 is TGTGCCTGGAGTGCATCGGCGGGAGGGGAGACCCAGTACTTC.

The chain joins TRBV18 to TRBJ2-3, with TRBD2 matching 7 bases. There are 14 residues in the CDR3. CDR1 KGHSH and CDR2 LQKENI come from the germline V gene. Trimming took 5 bases from V and 6 from J; bases not matched to a gene: 8. As DNA, the CDR3 is TGTGCCAGCTCAATCGGCGGGAGCGCGGATACGCAGTATTTT. It encodes CASSIGGSADTQYF.

This rearrangement joins TRBV5-4 to TRBJ2-1, with 15 bases matching TRBD2. Unmatched junction bases numbered 7, after V lost 4 bases and J lost 8 bases. In germline, CDR1 is SGHNT, CDR2 YYREEE (reference sequence). CDR3 length: 16 residues. The CDR3 sequence is CASSHTGTSGRYEQFF. CDR3 DNA: TGTGCCAGCAGCCACACCGGGACTAGCGGGAGGTATGAGCAGTTCTTC.

V and J are TRBV27 and TRBJ2-3; TRBD2 agrees at 10 bases. The CDR3 length is 16 residues. Germline lookup yields CDR1 MNHEY and CDR2 SMNVEV (reference sequence). Trimming removed 5 bases from V and 2 bases from J; junction bases left unmatched: 7. CDR3 loop: CASSPASGSFTDTQYF. The DNA of the CDR3 is TGTGCCAGCAGTCCGGCTAGCGGGAGTTTCACAGATACGCAGTATTTT.

The chain is built from TRBV7-6 and TRBJ2-2, with TRBD1 matching 11 bases. The CDR3 length is 17 residues. Trimming cost V 3 bases and J 5 bases; bases outside gene matches: 8. CDR1 SGHVS and CDR2 FNYEAQ come from the germline V gene. The CDR3 DNA follows: TGTGCCAGCAGCTTGGAACCGGGACAGGGGGATACCGGGGAGCTGTTTTTT. This encodes CASSLEPGQGDTGELFF.

The rearrangement uses TRBV6-1 and TRBJ2-3; 9 bases fit TRBD1. The CDR3 contains 15 residues. V dropped 6 bases and J dropped 1; count of bases not matched to a gene: 5. Germline assignment: CDR1 MNHNS and CDR2 SASEGT. As DNA, the CDR3 is TGTGCCAGCAGCACGGGACAGGGCCGCACAGATACGCAGTATTTT. This sequence encodes CASSTGQGRTDTQYF.